A selection of T cell receptor beta chains follows, all from one sample in a study of a mutant IDH1 vaccine in newly diagnosed glioma. Their antigens are not known. Clones were sequenced by immunoSEQ multiplex PCR, and TCRdb holds only the in-frame ones, with some missing. Altogether around 30,000 clones are present, over 75% being singletons, with the ten largest covering less than 3%. The sample in question was PBMCs, obtained from a glioma patient whose treatment included an IDH1 peptide vaccine. The receptor source for this set is a man aged 35-49 years with glioma. Each CDR3 is given with its conserved first and last residue. D genes are given only for firm matches. Not all rows give a size; the values are once, few, many and, for expanded clones, a class.

clone size | J gene | D gene | V gene | CDR3 DNA | CDR3 protein
. | TRBJ1-4 | . | TRBV19 | TGTGCCAGTAGTTTGGCCGCCGCGGAAAAACTGTTTTTT | CASSLAAAEKLFF
. | TRBJ2-7 | . | TRBV4-3 | TGCGCCAGCAGCCACCGGACAAAAGCGGCCTACGAGCAGTACTTC | CASSHRTKAAYEQYF
. | TRBJ1-2 | . | TRBV28 | TGTGCCAGCACCCTTTTGGAGGGCTGGGGCTACACCTTC | CASTLLEGWGYTF
. | TRBJ1-6 | TRBD1 | TRBV7-8 | TGTGCCAGCAGCTATGGGACAGCAAATTCACCCCTCCACTTT | CASSYGTANSPLHF
. | TRBJ2-1 | . | TRBV7-9 | TGTGCCAGCGCGACCTCCCTTATGCGGGCAAGCTCCTACAATGAGCAGTTCTTC | CASATSLMRASSYNEQFF
. | TRBJ1-1 | TRBD1 | TRBV5-6 | TGTGCCAGCAGCGGGACAGCGCTAAGCGGTGCTTTCTTT | CASSGTALSGAFF
. | TRBJ2-6 | . | TRBV27 | TGTGCCAGCAGTCCCCCCCCCACAGGCTCTGGGGCCAACGTCCTGACTTTC | CASSPPPTGSGANVLTF
. | TRBJ2-1 | TRBD2 | TRBV27 | TGTGCCAGCAACCCCGGGACTATCTCCTACAATGAGCAGTTCTTC | CASNPGTISYNEQFF
few | TRBJ1-1 | TRBD1 | TRBV28 | TGTGCCAGCAGTTTAGCCGTCTGGACAGGGCGTTACACTGAAGCTTTCTTT | CASSLAVWTGRYTEAFF
. | TRBJ2-1 | . | TRBV13 | TGTGCCAGCAGCTTAGCGTATTGGGCAGCTGATAAACACATATACAATGAGCAGTTCTTC | CASSLAYWAADKHIYNEQFF
. | TRBJ2-6 | . | TRBV5-1 | TGCGCCAGCAGCTTGGTACTGGATTCTGGGGCCAACGTCCTGACTTTC | CASSLVLDSGANVLTF
. | TRBJ2-7 | TRBD1 | TRBV10-3 | TGTGCCATCAGTGAGTCCCGACAGGGGACCAACGAGCAGTACTTC | CAISESRQGTNEQYF
once | TRBJ2-5 | . | TRBV4-1 | TGCGCCAGCAGCCAAGATCCGTGGGGTTCGTATCAAGAGACCCAGTACTTC | CASSQDPWGSYQETQYF
. | TRBJ2-7 | TRBD2 | TRBV6-6 | TGTGCCAGCCTAGGCGGGAGGGCCTACGAGCAGTACTTC | CASLGGRAYEQYF
. | TRBJ1-5 | TRBD1 | TRBV4-3 | TGCGCCAGCAGCGCCACAGGGGATCGCAATCAGCCCCAGCATTTT | CASSATGDRNQPQHF
. | TRBJ1-1 | . | TRBV7-8 | TGTGCCAGCAGCTCCGTAGGACGCCCGGGGGCTGAAGCTTTCTTT | CASSSVGRPGAEAFF
. | TRBJ2-7 | . | TRBV5-4 | TGTGCCAGCAGCTTGGGACTCCCGGGGAACGAGCAGTACTTC | CASSLGLPGNEQYF
. | TRBJ2-1 | . | TRBV25-1 | TGTGCCAGCAGTGATCGGGGGTCCGACAATGAGCAGTTCTTC | CASSDRGSDNEQFF
. | TRBJ1-5 | . | TRBV19 | TGTGCCAGTAGTCCGGGATTCGGGCAGCCCCAGCATTTT | CASSPGFGQPQHF
. | TRBJ1-4 | . | TRBV29-1 | TGCAGCGTTGAGGTCACTTCTAATGAAAAACTGTTTTTT | CSVEVTSNEKLFF
. | TRBJ2-7 | TRBD2 | TRBV28 | TGTGCCAGCAGTTGGACTAGCGGGTACGAGCAGTACTTC | CASSWTSGYEQYF
few | TRBJ1-6 | . | TRBV7-2 | TGTGCCAGCAGCTCCTCGGGGGTTTCACCCCTCCACTTT | CASSSSGVSPLHF
once | TRBJ1-1 | . | TRBV10-2 | TGCGCCAGCAATCCCTCCGGGGATCCTGAAGCTTTCTTT | CASNPSGDPEAFF
. | TRBJ2-7 | . | TRBV19 | TGTGCCAGTAGTATTACCCCAGGCGGAGTCTACGAGCAGTACTTC | CASSITPGGVYEQYF
few | TRBJ1-5 | . | TRBV2 | TGTGCCAGCAGTGTAGAGCGGGGCAATCAGCCCCAGCATTTT | CASSVERGNQPQHF
. | TRBJ1-5 | TRBD1 | TRBV6-5 | TGTGCCAGCAGCTTGACAGGGGGAGGCAATCAGCCCCAGCATTTT | CASSLTGGGNQPQHF
. | TRBJ2-1 | . | TRBV28 | TGTGCCAGCAGTTTAGTCAGGGCTTTTAACAATGAGCAGTTCTTC | CASSLVRAFNNEQFF
. | TRBJ1-3 | . | TRBV6-5 | TGTGCCAGCAGTAATCAGGGACGGATCGGGAACACCATATATTTT | CASSNQGRIGNTIYF
. | TRBJ1-1 | . | TRBV19 | TGTGCCAGTAGACCCGGGCCCGGGCGAACGCTGAACACTGAAGCTTTCTTT | CASRPGPGRTLNTEAFF
. | TRBJ1-5 | . | TRBV11-2 | TGTGCCAGCAGCTTAGGGGTCAATCAGCCCCAGCATTTT | CASSLGVNQPQHF
. | TRBJ2-4 | TRBD1 | TRBV27 | TGTGCCAGCAGTTCACCTACTGGGACAGGCAGGGCCAAAAACATTCAGTACTTC | CASSSPTGTGRAKNIQYF
few | TRBJ2-5 | . | TRBV5-6 | TGTGCCAGCAGCTTAGATCCGCCCGGCCCGAAAGAGACCCAGTACTTC | CASSLDPPGPKETQYF
. | TRBJ1-6 | . | TRBV5-1 | TGCGCCAGCAGCCCTCGGGACACCCCCTATTCACCCCTCCACTTT | CASSPRDTPYSPLHF
. | TRBJ1-2 | . | TRBV7-9 | TGTGCCAGCAGCCCCAGCAATCCCAGGCGCCAGAACTATGGCTACACCTTC | CASSPSNPRRQNYGYTF
. | TRBJ1-1 | . | TRBV7-8 | TGTGCCAGCAGCACCGACGGACCCTCGAACCTCCTTGGACATAACACTGAAGCTTTCTTT | CASSTDGPSNLLGHNTEAFF
. | TRBJ1-5 | . | TRBV19 | TGTGCCAGTAGTTTCTCCCTAGACTATCAGCCCCAGCATTTT | CASSFSLDYQPQHF
. | TRBJ2-7 | TRBD1 | TRBV5-1 | TGCGCCAGCAGCTTGGGAGACAGGGTCCCCTACGAGCAGTACTTC | CASSLGDRVPYEQYF
. | TRBJ2-7 | . | TRBV28 | TGTGCCAGCCGGGCCGAGGACTTCTCCTACGAGCAGTACTTC | CASRAEDFSYEQYF
. | TRBJ1-2 | TRBD1 | TRBV29-1 | TGCAGCGTTACCGGGACAGGGTATGGCTACACCTTC | CSVTGTGYGYTF
. | TRBJ2-2 | . | TRBV10-3 | TGTGCCATCAGCCCTTTTAAGGGGCAGCCCGGGGAGCTGTTTTTT | CAISPFKGQPGELFF
once | TRBJ1-6 | TRBD1 | TRBV30 | TGTGCCTGGAGTGAAACAGGGGTATATGTGAGCTATAATTCACCCCTCCACTTT | CAWSETGVYVSYNSPLHF